These 24 T cell receptor beta chains came from one sample sequenced in a study of T cells after yellow fever vaccination (dated by TCRdb to about 2019). Library creation used 5' RACE. Instrument on record: Illumina NovaSeq 6000. TCRdb reanalyzed the raw reads on its own, using fastp at Q25 for trimming and MiXCR for clone calling, and kept in-frame beta chains. Every entry covers one CDR3 protein and lists the most common genes and DNA from its rows. This sample has a few hundred thousand distinct CDR3 sequences in its table, and about 4% of those were observed once. 20% to 25% of the sample comes from the top ten. Taken with the paper, the label for treatment or condition translates to: live attenuated yellow fever vaccine strain. Sequenced material: PBMCs, taken 5 days after the yellow fever booster vaccination. The receptors were sampled from a man in his late teens or twenties who received the YFV17D yellow fever vaccine.

This clonotype was detected many times. The genes are TRBV12-3 or TRBV12-4 and TRBJ2-7, with D unresolved. This CDR3 contains 12 residues. The V end lost 2 bases, the J end lost 2 bases, and 4 bases lay between the germline ends. Here the CDR3 DNA reads TGTGCCAGCAGTTTAAACCCCTACGAGCAGTACTTC. It codes for CASSLNPYEQYF.

This clonotype was counted a few times. This CDR3 is CASSYLAGASQDTQYF. The DNA of the CDR3 is TGTGCCAGCAGTTACCTAGCGGGGGCCTCGCAGGATACGCAGTATTTT. The V gene is TRBV6-2 or TRBV6-3, the J gene TRBJ2-3; TRBD2 matches 10 bases. In germline, CDR1 is MNHEY, CDR2 SVGEGT. Trimming at V came to 2 bases and at J to 6 bases, leaving 8 bases not matched to a gene. This CDR3 is built from 16 residues.

This clonotype was counted at least ten times. The rearrangement uses TRBV4-2 and TRBJ1-2; 10 positions match TRBD1. Trimming at V came to 4 bases and at J to 8 bases, leaving 7 bases not matched to a gene. CDR1 is LGHNA and CDR2 is YNFKEQ in the germline V gene. The CDR3 has 14 residues. The CDR3 nucleotides are TGTGCCAGCAGCCGAGAAGGGACAGGGGACGGCTACACCTTC. Its translation: CASSREGTGDGYTF.

This clonotype has a count of ten or more. V and J are TRBV7-2 and TRBJ2-3, with D unclear. V lost 8 bases to trimming and J lost 2 bases, with 20 bases between them. This CDR3 spans 16 amino acids. CDR1 and CDR2 from the germline V gene are SGHTA and FQGNSA. The CDR3 region has the DNA TGTGCCAGCTCCGTCGCCCTCTTATACGACACAGATACGCAGTATTTT. Its translation is CASSVALLYDTDTQYF.

This clonotype has ten or more counts. The chain uses TRBV28 and TRBJ2-1; no definite D call. V lost 6 bases, J lost 3 bases, and 3 bases lay in between. Germline values: CDR1 MDHEN, CDR2 SYDVKM. CDR3 length equals 11 residues. DNA of the CDR3: TGTGCCAGCAGCTACTACAATGAGCAGTTCTTC. It specifies CASSYYNEQFF.

With respect to this clonotype: A read error may be the cause here, since a much bigger clone is one base away. The V gene is TRBV5-1, the J gene TRBJ1-1; TRBD1 matches 7 bases. Germline CDR1 SGHRS, CDR2 YFSETQ. This CDR3 contains 13 residues. The CDR3 protein is CASSFQGGIEVFF. For the CDR3, the DNA is TGCGCCAGCAGCTTTCAGGGGGGGATTGAAGTTTTCTTT.

This clonotype was observed many times. The chain is built from TRBV3-1 and TRBJ1-6; tentatively, D is TRBD1 (5 bases). CDR1 and CDR2 (germline): LGHDT, YNNKEL (reference sequence). With 2 bases removed from V and 6 bases from J, the gap between germline ends came to 8 bases. The CDR3 extends over 14 amino acids. DNA of the CDR3: TGTGCCAGCAGCCAACAGGGTCTTAATTCACCCCTCCACTTT. This sequence encodes CASSQQGLNSPLHF.

This clonotype was seen repeatedly, ten times or more. This chain uses TRBV12-3 or TRBV12-4 with TRBJ2-5; perhaps TRBD2 as D (6 bases). The length of the CDR3 is 12 residues. Trimming removed 6 bases at V and 5 bases at J, with 10 bases between. The CDR3 sequence: CASSARGETQYF. The CDR3 DNA is TGTGCCAGCAGCGCCCGGGGGGAGACCCAGTACTTC.

This sequence joins TRBV5-4 and TRBJ2-3; D possibly corresponds to TRBD2 (7 bases). CDR1 and CDR2 from the germline V gene are SGHNT and YYREEE (reference sequence). The V gene lost 3 bases and the J gene lost 4 bases, with 21 bases spanning the gap. The CDR3 extends over 17 amino acids. CDR3 sequence: CASSWTVGGPSSDTQYF. For the CDR3, the DNA is TGTGCCAGCAGCTGGACGGTGGGGGGGCCTTCATCAGATACGCAGTATTTT.

This clonotype was seen many times. V and J are TRBV28 and TRBJ2-5; TRBD2 aligns across 8 bases. Trimming cost V 2 bases and J 7 bases; bases outside gene matches: 6. Germline CDR1 reads MDHEN; CDR2 reads SYDVKM. The CDR3 loop spans 14 amino acids. The CDR3 region has the DNA TGTGCCAGCAGTTTAGCTAGCGGGCGGGGGACCCAGTACTTC. As protein: CASSLASGRGTQYF.

This clonotype was seen repeatedly, ten times or more. This sequence joins TRBV10-3 and TRBJ2-1, with 8 nucleotides matching TRBD2. The germline CDR1 and CDR2 sequences are ENHRY and SYGVKD. V lost 6 bases, J lost 5 bases, and 6 bases stayed unmatched. The CDR3 is 14 amino acids. DNA of the CDR3: TGTGCCATCAGAGGGACTAGGGGAGACAATGAGCAGTTCTTC. Translating it yields CAIRGTRGDNEQFF.

The V and J genes are TRBV10-3 and TRBJ2-5; 8 bases map to TRBD1. V was clipped by 5 bases and J by 4 bases; unmatched bases: 6. This CDR3 is 14 amino acids long. The germline V gene has CDR1 ENHRY and CDR2 SYGVKD. CDR3 sequence (DNA): TGTGCCATCAGTCGGCAGGGGGCTGGAGAGACCCAGTACTTC. Translating gives CAISRQGAGETQYF.

The CDR3 spells CASSLARPRGEQYF. The CDR3 DNA reads as TGTGCCAGCAGCTTAGCTAGACCCAGAGGCGAGCAGTACTTC. The chain couples TRBV11-2 to TRBJ2-7; no reliable D call. With 1 base removed from V and 6 bases from J, the gap between germline ends came to 13 bases. The CDR3 runs to 14 residues. Germline V gene sequence: CDR1 SGHAT, CDR2 FQNNGV.

In this sample, this clonotype turned up a few times. The chain uses TRBV5-1 and TRBJ2-2, with TRBD2 matching 15 bases. This CDR3 has 18 residues. J lost 3 bases, V lost 7 bases, and 10 bases had no gene match. Germline loops: CDR1 SGHRS, CDR2 YFSETQ. The CDR3 region has the DNA TGCGCCAGCGGGGGACTAGCGGGGGGCCTACCCGACACCGGGGAGCTGTTTTTT. This translates into CASGGLAGGLPDTGELFF.

The sample holds many counts of this clonotype. The chain uses TRBV7-2 and TRBJ1-2, with a possible D match to TRBD1 (6 bases). This CDR3 is 14 amino acids long. The germline CDR1 and CDR2 sequences are SGHTA and FQGNSA. V dropped 5 bases and J dropped 0 bases, with 10 bases sitting between them. The CDR3 nucleotides are TGTGCCAGCAGCCTCCGGACAGCTAACTATGGCTACACCTTC. It translates to CASSLRTANYGYTF.

This clonotype has more than one count but fewer than ten. The V call is TRBV7-2, the J call TRBJ2-5; 10 bases align to TRBD1. Germline assignment: CDR1 SGHTA and CDR2 FQGNSA. CDR3 length equals 16 residues. With V trimmed by 0 bases and J by 5 bases, 6 bases remained unmatched. The CDR3 DNA reads TGTGCCAGCAGCTTAGCACCGGGACAGGGGTGGGAGACCCAGTACTTC. Protein product: CASSLAPGQGWETQYF.

This clonotype was counted at least ten times. J is TRBJ2-5 and V is TRBV7-9, with 8 bases identical to TRBD2. Trimming cost V 5 bases and J 1 base; bases outside gene matches: 3. Germline V gives CDR1 SEHNR, CDR2 FQNEAQ (reference sequence). The CDR3 extends over 14 amino acids. For the CDR3, the DNA is TGTGCCAGCAGCCCCGGACTAGCCCAAGAGACCCAGTACTTC. It specifies CASSPGLAQETQYF.

The chain uses TRBV27 and TRBJ2-1; D possibly corresponds to TRBD2 (6 bases). CDR1 MNHEY and CDR2 SMNVEV come from the germline V gene (reference sequence). V dropped 0 bases and J dropped 8 bases, with 17 bases sitting between them. The CDR3 has 16 amino acids. The CDR3 loop is CASSLSAGRHNDEQFF. The CDR3 bases are TGTGCCAGCAGTTTATCGGCGGGGCGACACAATGATGAGCAGTTCTTC.

The table lists this clonotype with a few counts. The chain is built from TRBV12-3 or TRBV12-4 and TRBJ2-7; 7 nucleotides align to TRBD1. CDR3 length: 17 amino acids. J gave up 5 bases and V 1 base, and 14 bases lay outside the gene matches. The CDR3 DNA follows: TGTGCCAGCAGTTTAGGCTCCGGGACAGCGGTCCTCGACGAGCAGTACTTC. The encoded protein is CASSLGSGTAVLDEQYF.

Only a few counts were recorded for this clonotype. V and J are TRBV6-2 or TRBV6-3 and TRBJ2-7; 7 bases are shared with TRBD1. Germline-derived CDR1 and CDR2 are MNHEY and SVGEGT. The V and J ends lost 6 bases and 2 bases, in that order; junction bases with no gene match: 10. The CDR3 has 15 residues. CDR3 sequence reads: CASSTDRVLPYEQYV. The CDR3 region has the DNA TGTGCCAGCAGCACTGACAGGGTCCTACCCTACGAGCAGTACGTC.

This clonotype occurred a few times. The chain uses TRBV19 and TRBJ1-1; D remains unclear. In germline, CDR1 is LNHDA, CDR2 SQIVND (reference sequence). The ends were cut back, 4 bases at V and 11 bases at J, with 11 bases in the middle. The length of the CDR3 is 11 residues. CDR3 loop: CASSTGSGAFF. In DNA form, the CDR3 reads TGTGCCAGTAGTACGGGGTCGGGGGCTTTCTTT.

This clonotype was counted only a few times. This chain links TRBV27 with TRBJ1-4; possible D gene TRBD1, 6 bases. Per germline, CDR1 MNHEY and CDR2 SMNVEV (reference sequence). The V and J ends lost 6 bases and 8 bases respectively, with 22 bases between them. CDR3 length: 16 amino acids. The CDR3 loop reads CASSPGLGAGKEKLFF. The CDR3 DNA follows: TGTGCCAGCAGCCCTGGCCTGGGGGCCGGGAAGGAAAAACTGTTTTTT.

This clonotype was seen a handful of times. This chain uses TRBV6-5 with TRBJ2-5, with D perhaps matching TRBD2 (5 bases). Germline V gives CDR1 MNHEY, CDR2 SVGAGI. The CDR3 covers 14 residues. Deletions cut 5 bases from V and 4 bases from J, with 14 bases between. The CDR3 DNA is TGTGCCAGCAGTAGACCTAGCACCGGAGAGACCCAGTACTTC. Translated, it gives CASSRPSTGETQYF.

This clonotype was picked up a small number of times. The chain employs TRBV7-3 and TRBJ2-1, with 9 bases lining up with TRBD2. CDR3 size: 16 residues. The V segment lost 2 bases and the J segment 7 bases; nucleotides outside the gene matches: 9. CDR1 is SGHTA, CDR2 FQGTGA, per germline. For the CDR3, the DNA is TGTGCCAGCAGCTTATGGGCTAGCGGGGCTGGGAATGAGCAGTTCTTC. This sequence encodes CASSLWASGAGNEQFF.